These 31 T cell receptor beta chains came from one sample sequenced in a study of regulatory T cells in long-lasting Graves disease. Combining iRepertoire HTBI primers with Arm-PCR of CDR3 regions, the authors built TCR beta libraries. TCRdb reprocessed the multiplex PCR reads with MiXCR, giving one entry per CDR3 protein. Found here are a few hundred thousand distinct CDR3 sequences, over 20% of them singletons; the top ten hold about 15%. The time point is: newly diagnosed GD, antithyroid drugs for less than 3 months. Making the TCR library involved RNA that had been extracted from PBMCs. Material: peripheral blood mononuclear cells (PBMCs), obtained at new diagnosis, from a patient treated with antithyroid drugs. The receptors derive from a female donor with Graves disease.

The chain recombines TRBV6-2 or TRBV6-3 with TRBJ1-3; D gene ambiguous. The CDR3 contains 17 residues. Trimming removed 1 base at V and 0 bases at J, with 13 bases between. CDR1 is MNHEY and CDR2 is SVGEGT in the germline V gene. The CDR3 region is CASSYFGELNSGNTIYF. The CDR3 bases are TGTGCCAGCAGTTACTTCGGGGAACTAAACTCTGGAAACACCATATATTTT.

This clonotype was observed many times. The chain couples TRBV6-9 to TRBJ1-1, with a weak D call TRBD1 (6 bases). The CDR3 extends over 13 amino acids. Germline CDR1 MNHGY, CDR2 SVAAGI. Trimming took off 7 bases at V and 5 bases at J, with 14 bases between the two ends. The CDR3 here is CASNYSGTTEAFF. The CDR3 DNA follows: TGTGCCAGCAATTACTCCGGGACAACTGAAGCTTTCTTT.

Many counts were recorded for this clonotype. This rearrangement joins TRBV7-7 to TRBJ2-5, with D possibly matching TRBD1 (7 bases). This CDR3 comprises 15 residues. Germline CDR1 and CDR2: SSHAT and FNYEAQ (reference sequence). Trimming left V 5 bases short and J 5 bases short, with 18 bases between. The CDR3 is CASSPGGGGGETQYF. The DNA of the CDR3 is TGTGCCAGCAGCCCAGGTGGAGGGGGCGGGGAGACCCAGTACTTC.

This clonotype occurred many times. This sequence joins TRBV6-5 and TRBJ2-7; D may be TRBD1 (5 bases). Trimming shortened V by 4 bases and J by 3 bases, and 13 bases separated the two germline ends. This CDR3 has 14 residues. Germline V CDR1 and CDR2: MNHEY, SVGAGI. The CDR3 DNA reads TGTGCCAGCAGTTCCAGACAGTCCAGCTACGAGCAGTACTTC. It translates to CASSSRQSSYEQYF.

This clonotype occurred many times. The V gene is TRBV5-1, the J gene TRBJ1-5; D is possibly TRBD1 (6 bases). V lost 0 bases to trimming and J lost 7 bases, with 14 bases between them. CDR1 and CDR2 (germline): SGHRS, YFSETQ. CDR3 length: 15 residues. CDR3 coding DNA: TGCGCCAGCAGCTTGGAGGGAGGGGGAATACAGCCCCAGCATTTT. It encodes CASSLEGGGIQPQHF.

This clonotype was seen at least ten times. CDR3 region: CASSLLTGGGQPQHF. The CDR3 DNA is TGTGCCAGCAGCCTACTGACAGGGGGCGGTCAGCCCCAGCATTTT. The chain couples TRBV11-2 to TRBJ1-5; 10 nucleotides match TRBD1. With 5 bases clipped from V and 6 bases from J, the junction kept 7 bases outside the gene matches. This CDR3 spans 15 amino acids. Germline lookup yields CDR1 SGHAT and CDR2 FQNNGV.

The chain joins TRBV28 to TRBJ1-1; no firm D call. The CDR3 spans 12 residues. The ends were cut back, 2 bases at V and 7 bases at J, with 8 bases in the middle. Germline V gene data show CDR1 as MDHEN and CDR2 as SYDVKM. As DNA, the CDR3 is TGTGCCAGCAGTTTAAGGGTCGGTGAAGCTTTCTTT. Its protein product is CASSLRVGEAFF. Variable domain in full (rest from reference TRBV28 and TRBJ1-1): DVKVTQSSRYLVKRTGEKVFLECVQDMDHENMFWYRQDPGLGLRLIYFSYDVKMKEKGDIPEGYSVSREKKERFSLILESASTNQTSMYLCASSLRVGEAFFGQGTRLTVV.

This clonotype was seen repeatedly, ten times or more. The rearrangement links TRBV5-1 to TRBJ2-5; 7 nucleotides line up with TRBD1. V was pared by 1 base and J by 1 base, with 4 bases of the junction left unmatched. The CDR3 extends over 15 amino acids. Germline V gene data show CDR1 as SGHRS and CDR2 as YFSETQ. CDR3 DNA sequence: TGCGCCAGCAGCTTGATGGACAGGACCCAAGAGACCCAGTACTTC. This gives the protein CASSLMDRTQETQYF.

This clonotype was recorded at least ten times. The rearrangement uses TRBV12-3 or TRBV12-4 and TRBJ2-5, with 9 bases aligning to TRBD2. The CDR3 covers 16 residues. With V trimmed by 5 bases and J by 4 bases, 11 bases remained unmatched. This chain's CDR3 is CASSDSWRGGGETQYF. CDR3 bases: TGTGCCAGCAGTGACAGTTGGCGGGGGGGCGGAGAGACCCAGTACTTC.

The chain is built from TRBV15 and TRBJ2-2, with D tentatively TRBD2 (6 bases). Germline V gene data show CDR1 as LNHNV and CDR2 as YYDKDF (reference sequence). There are 15 residues in the CDR3. V was trimmed by 6 bases and J by 0 bases, leaving 11 bases between them. The CDR3 nucleotides read TGTGCCACCAGGAGGGGCGGGGCGAACACCGGGGAGCTGTTTTTT. It specifies CATRRGGANTGELFF.

The sample holds many counts of this clonotype. The chain carries TRBV15 and TRBJ2-1; TRBD2 aligns across 10 bases. This CDR3 region has 18 residues. V dropped 4 bases and J dropped 9; count of bases not matched to a gene: 18. From germline, CDR1 is LNHNV and CDR2 YYDKDF (reference sequence). The CDR3 region has the DNA TGTGCCACCAGCAACCCTAGCGGGGGCCGGGGGGATGGCGGTGAGCAGTTCTTC. Protein sequence: CATSNPSGGRGDGGEQFF.

Ten or more counts support this clonotype. The rearrangement uses TRBV10-1 and TRBJ2-3, with a weak D call TRBD1 (6 bases). Trimming took 2 bases from V and 4 from J, leaving 13 bases between them. The germline CDR1 and CDR2 sequences are WNHNN and SYGVQD (reference sequence). The CDR3 totals 15 residues. The CDR3 nucleotides are TGCGCCAGCAGTGAGGTGACCGCAGGGGCAGATACGCAGTATTTT. As protein: CASSEVTAGADTQYF.

This clonotype was observed many times. The V gene is TRBV4-3, the J gene TRBJ2-7; possible D gene TRBD1, 6 bases. The CDR3 extends over 13 amino acids. CDR1 is LGHNA, CDR2 YSLEER, per germline. V gave up 3 bases and J gave up 2 bases, with 8 bases separating them. The CDR3 loop is CASSHGTTYEQYF. The CDR3 region has the DNA TGCGCCAGCAGCCACGGGACAACCTACGAGCAGTACTTC.

This rearrangement joins TRBV7-9 to TRBJ1-1; D is unclear. Deletions cut 5 bases from V and 8 bases from J, with 9 bases between. The length of the CDR3 is 11 residues. Germline V gene lookup returns CDR1 SEHNR and CDR2 FQNEAQ (reference sequence). CDR3 sequence: CASSPNVEAFF. The CDR3 nucleotides are TGTGCCAGCAGCCCAAATGTGGAAGCTTTCTTT.

The rearrangement links TRBV2 to TRBJ1-5, with 9 positions matching TRBD1. CDR1 is SNHLY, CDR2 FYNNEI, per germline. The CDR3 runs to 15 residues. After removal of 7 bases from V and 4 bases from J, the junction contained 8 bases not matched to a gene. The DNA of the CDR3 is TGTGCCAGCATGGGGCGACAGGGGGAGAATCAGCCCCAGCATTTT. This encodes CASMGRQGENQPQHF.

This clonotype came up many times. One junction end does not reproduce the germline sequence, and a read error may be involved. The chain is built from TRBV5-1 and TRBJ2-6; possible D gene TRBD2, 5 bases. The CDR3 has 14 residues. Germline-derived CDR1 and CDR2 are SGHRS and YFSETQ. Here the CDR3 DNA reads TGTGCCAGCAGCCCTGGTGGAGGCGCCAACGTCCTGACTTTC. Amino acids: CASSPGGGANVLTF.

This clonotype was detected many times. V gene TRBV12-5 combines with J gene TRBJ2-7, with 10 bases matching TRBD2. This CDR3 has 16 residues. The germline V gene encodes CDR1 LGHNT and CDR2 FRNRAP. V shed 2 bases and J 4 bases; nucleotides not matched to a gene: 8. The DNA of the CDR3 is TGTGCTAGTGGTTTGTATCGAGCGGGAGGGTGGTACGAGCAGTACTTC. Translation: CASGLYRAGGWYEQYF.

The chain has TRBV20-1 and TRBJ2-5; 12 nucleotides line up with TRBD2. Unmatched junction bases numbered 7, after V lost 6 bases and J lost 2 bases. CDR1 and CDR2 (germline): DFQATT, SNEGSKA (reference sequence). This CDR3 is 15 amino acids long. The CDR3 nucleotides are TGCAGTGCAACCCTAGCGGGAGGGCCACAAGAGACCCAGTACTTC. Translating gives CSATLAGGPQETQYF.

The gene calls are TRBV7-2 and TRBJ2-3, with D maybe TRBD1 (5 bases). Germline CDR1 reads SGHTA; CDR2 reads FQGNSA. Trimming removed 5 bases from V and 2 bases from J, with 14 bases in between. The CDR3 contains 15 residues. CDR3 sequence: CASSTGAGYTDTQYF. The DNA of the CDR3 is TGTGCCAGCAGCACAGGCGCAGGATACACAGATACGCAGTATTTT.

The rearrangement uses TRBV4-3 and TRBJ2-5; 11 bases match TRBD2. J lost 4 bases, V lost 4 bases, and 8 bases had no gene match. This CDR3 has 16 amino acids. Looked up from germline, CDR1 is LGHNA and CDR2 is YSLEER. The CDR3 bases are TGCGCCAGCAGCCCGAGTAGCGGGAGGGTGGGAGAGACCCAGTACTTC. It specifies CASSPSSGRVGETQYF.

Ten or more counts support this clonotype. The junction differs from germline at one of its ends, possibly a read error. The chain couples TRBV29-1 to TRBJ2-1; D ambiguous. The CDR3 spans 13 residues. The germline CDR1 and CDR2 sequences are SQVTM and ANQGSEA. As DNA, the CDR3 is TGCAGCGTTGAAGAGAGCTCCCACAATGAGCAGTTCTTC. Protein product: CSVEESSHNEQFF.

This clonotype was seen many times. The chain combines TRBV5-1 with TRBJ2-3, with a possible D match to TRBD2 (5 bases). The CDR3 has 13 amino acids. Germline CDR1 is SGHRS and CDR2 is YFSETQ. Trimming removed 1 base from V and 7 bases from J, with 10 bases in between. CDR3 nucleotide sequence: TGCGCCAGCAGCTTGCCTAGCCTCTATACGCAGTATTTT. Translation: CASSLPSLYTQYF. The whole variable domain, remainder taken from reference TRBV5-1 and TRBJ2-3, is KAGVTQTPRYLIKTRGQQVTLSCSPISGHRSVSWYQQTPGQGLQFLFEYFSETQRNKGNFPGRFSGRQFSNSRSEMNVSTLELGDSALYLCASSLPSLYTQYFGPGTRLTVL.

This clonotype was counted a few times. J is TRBJ2-3 and V is TRBV29-1; TRBD1 aligns across 9 bases. The CDR3 spans 13 residues. The V gene's germline CDR1 is SQVTM and CDR2 ANQGSEA. Trimming cost V 6 bases and J 3 bases; bases outside gene matches: 4. The DNA for the CDR3 is TGCAGCGTCCCGGGACAGGGTACAGATACGCAGTATTTT. Its translation: CSVPGQGTDTQYF.

At least ten counts were recorded for this clonotype. The chain couples TRBV11-2 to TRBJ2-5; 9 positions agree with TRBD1. CDR1 and CDR2 (germline): SGHAT, FQNNGV. After removal of 1 base from V and 7 bases from J, the junction contained 10 bases not matched to a gene. The CDR3 extends over 16 amino acids. The CDR3 DNA sequence: TGTGCCAGCAGCTTAGTCCCGGGACAGGGTTCAGGGACCCAGTACTTC. It translates to CASSLVPGQGSGTQYF.

This clonotype was counted ten times or more. CDR3 amino acids: CASSLEPGLGQPQHF. The CDR3 region has the DNA TGCGCCAGCAGCTTGGAGCCGGGGCTGGGCCAGCCCCAGCATTTT. The chain recombines TRBV5-1 with TRBJ1-5; tentatively, D is TRBD1 (5 bases). This CDR3 is built from 15 residues. Trimming took 0 bases from V and 7 from J, leaving 14 bases between them. Germline lookup yields CDR1 SGHRS and CDR2 YFSETQ. Filled out from reference TRBV5-1 and TRBJ1-5, the complete variable domain reads KAGVTQTPRYLIKTRGQQVTLSCSPISGHRSVSWYQQTPGQGLQFLFEYFSETQRNKGNFPGRFSGRQFSNSRSEMNVSTLELGDSALYLCASSLEPGLGQPQHFGDGTRLSIL.

This clonotype was seen ten or more times. J is TRBJ2-2 and V is TRBV6-5; maybe TRBD2 (6 bases). The CDR3 has 22 residues. CDR1 and CDR2 from the germline V gene are MNHEY and SVGAGI. Trimming pared 2 bases from V and 2 bases from J, leaving 30 bases between. In DNA, the CDR3 is TGTGCCAGCAGTTACGTTTGGACTTGGTTGTCGGGAGCAGTCCGTAACACCGGGGAGCTGTTTTTT. This encodes CASSYVWTWLSGAVRNTGELFF.

V usage is TRBV2 and J usage is TRBJ1-2, with 8 bases aligning to TRBD1. The CDR3 loop spans 13 amino acids. J gave up 2 bases and V 7 bases, and 3 bases lay outside the gene matches. Germline CDR1 reads SNHLY; CDR2 reads FYNNEI. The CDR3 DNA reads TGTGCCAGCATCCGGGACAGGAACTATGGCTACACCTTC. This encodes CASIRDRNYGYTF.

The J gene is TRBJ2-5, the V gene TRBV14; unclear D gene. The V end lost 1 base, the J end lost 4 bases, and 13 bases lay between the germline ends. In germline, CDR1 is SGHDN, CDR2 FVKESK. The CDR3 length is 15 residues. The DNA of the CDR3 is TGTGCCAGCAGCCAAGTAACGGGCCCAGGAGAGACCCAGTACTTC. Its translation: CASSQVTGPGETQYF.

Concerning this clonotype: A much larger clone differs from this one at a single base, so this may be a read error. The chain uses TRBV10-3 and TRBJ2-1; 9 bases are shared with TRBD1. J was trimmed by 12 bases and V by 6 bases; bases with no gene match: 12. The CDR3 length is 14 residues. Germline-derived CDR1 and CDR2 are ENHRY and SYGVKD. The CDR3: CAISPGTGILGQFF. In DNA form, the CDR3 reads TGTGCCATCAGCCCCGGGACAGGGATACTTGGGCAGTTCTTC.

At least ten counts were recorded for this clonotype. The V gene is TRBV27, the J gene TRBJ1-1, with a tentative D call TRBD1 (5 bases). Germline CDR1 reads MNHEY; CDR2 reads SMNVEV (reference sequence). V dropped 1 base and J dropped 5 bases, with 14 bases sitting between them. The CDR3 spans 15 residues. CDR3 bases: TGTGCCAGCAGTTTATGGGGAGGGGAAAAGACTGAAGCTTTCTTT. Protein: CASSLWGGEKTEAFF.

In its sample, this clonotype was seen many times. The chain uses TRBV7-3 and TRBJ2-1; TRBD1 matches 9 bases. CDR1 is SGHTA, CDR2 FQGTGA, per germline. V gave up 3 bases and J gave up 5 bases; unmatched junction bases: 8. This CDR3 has 16 residues. The CDR3 DNA follows: TGTGCCAGCAGCTTGACAGGGGGGCCCCCGGACAATGAGCAGTTCTTC. It specifies CASSLTGGPPDNEQFF. The complete variable domain, with remaining parts taken from reference TRBV7-3 and TRBJ2-1, reads GAGVSQTPSNKVTEKGKYVELRCDPISGHTALYWYRQSLGQGPEFLIYFQGTGAADDSGLPNDRFFAVRPEGSVSTLKIQRTERGDSAVYLCASSLTGGPPDNEQFFGPGTRLTVL.